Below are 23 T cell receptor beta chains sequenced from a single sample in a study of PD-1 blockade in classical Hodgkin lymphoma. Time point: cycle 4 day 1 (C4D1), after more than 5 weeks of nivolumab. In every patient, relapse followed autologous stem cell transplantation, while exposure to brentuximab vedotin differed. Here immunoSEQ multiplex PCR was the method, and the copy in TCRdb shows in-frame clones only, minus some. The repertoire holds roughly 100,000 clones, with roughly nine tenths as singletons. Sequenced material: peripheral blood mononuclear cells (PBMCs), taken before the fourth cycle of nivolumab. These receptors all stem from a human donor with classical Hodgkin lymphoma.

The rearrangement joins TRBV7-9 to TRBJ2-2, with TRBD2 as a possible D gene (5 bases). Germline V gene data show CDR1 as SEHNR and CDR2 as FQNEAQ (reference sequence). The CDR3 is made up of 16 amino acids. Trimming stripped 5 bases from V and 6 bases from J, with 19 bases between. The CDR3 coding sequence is TGTGCCAGCAGCAGAACTAGGTTGGCGTTTGCCGGGGAGCTGTTTTTT. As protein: CASSRTRLAFAGELFF.

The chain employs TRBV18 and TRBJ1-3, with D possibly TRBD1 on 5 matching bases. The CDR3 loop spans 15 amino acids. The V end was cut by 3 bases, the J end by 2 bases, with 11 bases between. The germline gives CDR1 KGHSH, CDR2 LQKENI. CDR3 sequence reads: CASSPDIYTGNTIYF. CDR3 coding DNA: TGTGCCAGCTCACCGGACATTTATACTGGAAACACCATATATTTT.

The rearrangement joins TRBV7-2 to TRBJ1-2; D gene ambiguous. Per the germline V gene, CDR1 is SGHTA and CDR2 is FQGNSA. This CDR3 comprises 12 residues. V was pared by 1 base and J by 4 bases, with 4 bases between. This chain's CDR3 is CASSLDGYGYTF. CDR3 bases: TGTGCCAGCAGCTTAGACGGCTATGGCTACACCTTC.

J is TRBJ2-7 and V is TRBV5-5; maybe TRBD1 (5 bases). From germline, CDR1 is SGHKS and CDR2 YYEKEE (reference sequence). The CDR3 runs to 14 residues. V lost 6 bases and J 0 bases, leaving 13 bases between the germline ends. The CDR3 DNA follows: TGTGCCAGCATCCCGGGCGACAGCTCCTACGAGCAGTACTTC. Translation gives CASIPGDSSYEQYF.

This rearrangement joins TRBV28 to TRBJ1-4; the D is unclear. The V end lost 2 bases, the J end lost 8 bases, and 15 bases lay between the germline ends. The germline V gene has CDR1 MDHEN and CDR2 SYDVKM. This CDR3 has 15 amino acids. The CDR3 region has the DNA TGTGCCAGCAGTTTAGGGCTTACCTATAGGGAAAAACTGTTTTTT. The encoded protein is CASSLGLTYREKLFF. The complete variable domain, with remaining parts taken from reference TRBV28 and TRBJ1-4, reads DVKVTQSSRYLVKRTGEKVFLECVQDMDHENMFWYRQDPGLGLRLIYFSYDVKMKEKGDIPEGYSVSREKKERFSLILESASTNQTSMYLCASSLGLTYREKLFFGSGTQLSVL.

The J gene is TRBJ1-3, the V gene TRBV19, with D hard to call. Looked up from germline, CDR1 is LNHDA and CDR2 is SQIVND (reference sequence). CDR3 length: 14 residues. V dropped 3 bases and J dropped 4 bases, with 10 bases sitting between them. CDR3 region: CASSIPPGGNTIYF. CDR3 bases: TGTGCCAGTAGTATCCCCCCCGGCGGAAACACCATATATTTT.

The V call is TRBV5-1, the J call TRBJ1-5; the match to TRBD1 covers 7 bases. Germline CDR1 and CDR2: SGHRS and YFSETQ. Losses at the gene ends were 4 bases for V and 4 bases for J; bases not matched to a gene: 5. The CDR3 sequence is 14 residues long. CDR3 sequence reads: CASSAGTENQPQHF. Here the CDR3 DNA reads TGCGCCAGCAGCGCAGGGACAGAGAATCAGCCCCAGCATTTT.

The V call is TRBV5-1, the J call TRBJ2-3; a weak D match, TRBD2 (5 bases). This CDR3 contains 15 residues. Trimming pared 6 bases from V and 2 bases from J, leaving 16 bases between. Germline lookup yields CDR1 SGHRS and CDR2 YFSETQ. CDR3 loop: CASNGLAENTDTQYF. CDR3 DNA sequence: TGCGCCAGCAACGGACTCGCGGAGAACACAGATACGCAGTATTTT.

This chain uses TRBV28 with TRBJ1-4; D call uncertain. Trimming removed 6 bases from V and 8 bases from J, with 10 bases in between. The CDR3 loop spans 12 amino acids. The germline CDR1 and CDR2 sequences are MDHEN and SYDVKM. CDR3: CASRSRSEKLFF. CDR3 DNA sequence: TGTGCCAGCAGATCACGATCGGAAAAACTGTTTTTT. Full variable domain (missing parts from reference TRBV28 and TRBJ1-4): DVKVTQSSRYLVKRTGEKVFLECVQDMDHENMFWYRQDPGLGLRLIYFSYDVKMKEKGDIPEGYSVSREKKERFSLILESASTNQTSMYLCASRSRSEKLFFGSGTQLSVL.

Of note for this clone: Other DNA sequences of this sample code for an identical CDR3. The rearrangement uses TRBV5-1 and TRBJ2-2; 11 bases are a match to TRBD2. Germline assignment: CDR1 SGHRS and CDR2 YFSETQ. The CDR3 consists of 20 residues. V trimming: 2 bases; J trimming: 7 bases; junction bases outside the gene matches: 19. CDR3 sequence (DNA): TGCGCCAGCAGCTTCTACAGGGGGCGGGTAGCGGGAGGGCCAGGCGGGGAGCTGTTTTTT. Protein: CASSFYRGRVAGGPGGELFF.

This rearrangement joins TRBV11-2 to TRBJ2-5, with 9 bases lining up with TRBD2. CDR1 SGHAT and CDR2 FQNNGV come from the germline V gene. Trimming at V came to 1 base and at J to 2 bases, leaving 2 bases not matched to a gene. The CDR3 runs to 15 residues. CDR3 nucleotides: TGTGCCAGCAGCTTAGGCCTAGCGGGGCAAGAGACCCAGTACTTC. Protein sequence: CASSLGLAGQETQYF.

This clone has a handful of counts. The CDR3 region is CASGQGLGTEAFF. The CDR3 DNA reads TGTGCCAGTGGACAGGGCTTGGGCACTGAAGCTTTCTTT. The rearrangement joins TRBV14 to TRBJ1-1, with TRBD1 identical over 8 bases. The CDR3 consists of 13 residues. V gave up 9 bases and J gave up 4 bases; unmatched junction bases: 7. The germline CDR1 and CDR2 sequences are SGHDN and FVKESK.

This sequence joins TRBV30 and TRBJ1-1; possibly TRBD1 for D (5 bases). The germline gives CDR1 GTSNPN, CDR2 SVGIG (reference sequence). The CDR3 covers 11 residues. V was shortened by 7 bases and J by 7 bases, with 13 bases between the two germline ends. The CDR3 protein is CASYGGLEAFF. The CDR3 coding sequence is TGTGCCTCTTACGGGGGACTTGAAGCTTTCTTT.

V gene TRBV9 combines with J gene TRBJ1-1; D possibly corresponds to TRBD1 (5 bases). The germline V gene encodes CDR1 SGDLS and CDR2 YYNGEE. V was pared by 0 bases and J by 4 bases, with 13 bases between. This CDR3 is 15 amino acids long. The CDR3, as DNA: TGTGCCAGCAGCGTAGTTGGGCAGGGTGCCACTGAAGCTTTCTTT. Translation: CASSVVGQGATEAFF. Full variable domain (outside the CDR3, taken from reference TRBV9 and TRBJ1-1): DSGVTQTPKHLITATGQRVTLRCSPRSGDLSVYWYQQSLDQGLQFLIQYYNGEERAKGNILERFSAQQFPDLHSELNLSSLELGDSALYFCASSVVGQGATEAFFGQGTRLTVV.

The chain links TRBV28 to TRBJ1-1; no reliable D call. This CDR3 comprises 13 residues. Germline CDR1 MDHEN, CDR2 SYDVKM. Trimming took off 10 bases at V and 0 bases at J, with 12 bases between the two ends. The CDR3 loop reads CAIGRYLNTEAFF. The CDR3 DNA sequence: TGTGCCATAGGCCGGTACTTGAACACTGAAGCTTTCTTT.

The CDR3 coding sequence is TGTGCCAGCAGCCATGGACAGTGGTGGAGCACAGATACGCAGTATTTT. Its protein is CASSHGQWWSTDTQYF. The V and J genes are TRBV14 and TRBJ2-3; possibly TRBD1 for D (6 bases). The CDR3 loop spans 16 amino acids. V was clipped by 3 bases and J by 0 bases, with 13 bases between them. Germline V CDR1 and CDR2: SGHDN, FVKESK.

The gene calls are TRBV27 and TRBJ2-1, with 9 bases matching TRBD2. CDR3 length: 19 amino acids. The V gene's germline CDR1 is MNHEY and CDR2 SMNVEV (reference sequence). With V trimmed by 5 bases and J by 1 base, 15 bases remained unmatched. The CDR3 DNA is TGTGCCAGCAGTCTTTCCGCCTCCCCGGGACTAGCTTCCTACAATGAGCAGTTCTTC. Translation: CASSLSASPGLASYNEQFF.

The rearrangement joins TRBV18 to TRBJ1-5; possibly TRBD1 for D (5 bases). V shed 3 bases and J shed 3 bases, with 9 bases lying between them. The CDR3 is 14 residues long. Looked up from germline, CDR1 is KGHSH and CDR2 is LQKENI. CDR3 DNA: TGTGCCAGCTCACCGGGACGACTCAATCAGCCCCAGCATTTT. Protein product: CASSPGRLNQPQHF.

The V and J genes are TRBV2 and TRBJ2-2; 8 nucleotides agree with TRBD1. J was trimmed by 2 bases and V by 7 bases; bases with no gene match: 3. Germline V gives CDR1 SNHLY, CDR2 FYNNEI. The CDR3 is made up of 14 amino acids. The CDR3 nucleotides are TGTGCCAGCAAAGACAGGGGAAACACCGGGGAGCTGTTTTTT. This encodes CASKDRGNTGELFF.

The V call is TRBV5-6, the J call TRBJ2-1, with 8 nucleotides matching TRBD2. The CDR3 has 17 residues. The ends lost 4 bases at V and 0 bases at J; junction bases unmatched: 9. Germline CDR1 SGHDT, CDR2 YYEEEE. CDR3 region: CASSKDGGTSSYNEQFF. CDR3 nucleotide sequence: TGTGCCAGCAGCAAGGACGGCGGGACTAGCTCCTACAATGAGCAGTTCTTC.

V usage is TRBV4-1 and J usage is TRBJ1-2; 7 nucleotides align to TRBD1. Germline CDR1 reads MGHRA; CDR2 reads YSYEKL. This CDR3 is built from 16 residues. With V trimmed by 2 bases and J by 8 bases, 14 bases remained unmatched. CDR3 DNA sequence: TGCGCCAGCAGCCAATATAACACTGGACAGGTCCGGGGCTACACCTTC. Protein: CASSQYNTGQVRGYTF.

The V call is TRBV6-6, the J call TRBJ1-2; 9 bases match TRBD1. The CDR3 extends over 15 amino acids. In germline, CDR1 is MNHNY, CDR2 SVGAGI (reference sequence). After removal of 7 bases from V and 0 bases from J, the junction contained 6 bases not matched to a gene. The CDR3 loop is CASTGQGQANYGYTF. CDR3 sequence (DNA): TGTGCCAGCACCGGACAGGGGCAAGCTAACTATGGCTACACCTTC.

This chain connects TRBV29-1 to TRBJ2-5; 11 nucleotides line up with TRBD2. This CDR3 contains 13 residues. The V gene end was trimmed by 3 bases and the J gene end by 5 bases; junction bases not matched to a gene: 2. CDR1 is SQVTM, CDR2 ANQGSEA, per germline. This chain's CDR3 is CSVESSGRETQYF. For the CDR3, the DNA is TGCAGCGTTGAGTCTAGCGGGAGGGAGACCCAGTACTTC.